One and the same sample provided the 30 T cell receptor beta chains below, sequenced in a study of cytomegalovirus exposure and HLA in healthy donors (dated 2017 in TCRdb). Libraries were built with the immunoSEQ multiplex PCR assay. For the multiplex PCR, a mixture combining 60 forward primers for TCR Vbeta segments and 13 reverse primers for TCR Jbeta segments was used. TCRdb's version of the immuneACCESS table is confined to in-frame rearrangements and falls short of the full clone set. An unresolved V gene accounts for under half of the shortfall where checked; the remainder is of unknown origin. Across this sample there are around 100,000 clones, with 76% seen only once. Together, the top ten hold 3.5% to 5% of the sample. The sample comprised PBMCs. The receptors derive from a man aged 40-49 years in good health and CMV-seronegative.

V is TRBV7-2 and J is TRBJ1-2; no clear D gene. The CDR3 contains 13 residues. Deletions cut 3 bases from V and 3 bases from J, with 8 bases between. From germline, CDR1 is SGHTA and CDR2 FQGNSA. The CDR3 sequence: CASSFSRYYGYTF. The CDR3 DNA reads TGTGCCAGCAGCTTTTCGAGGTACTATGGCTACACCTTC.

The J gene is TRBJ2-3, the V gene TRBV7-3, with D perhaps matching TRBD1 (5 bases). The CDR3 length is 15 residues. Trimming removed 2 bases at V and 4 bases at J, with 13 bases between. Germline CDR1 is SGHTA and CDR2 is FQGTGA. The CDR3, as DNA: TGTGCCAGCAGCTTAGTTGGCAGGGCGTCAGATACGCAGTATTTT. Its protein product is CASSLVGRASDTQYF.

This chain links TRBV4-1 with TRBJ2-4; possible D gene TRBD1, 5 bases. Trimming removed 0 bases from V and 3 bases from J, with 9 bases in between. Germline V gene data show CDR1 as MGHRA and CDR2 as YSYEKL. The CDR3 runs to 15 residues. CDR3 nucleotide sequence: TGCGCCAGCAGCCAAGATCAAGGGGTCAAAAACATTCAGTACTTC. It encodes CASSQDQGVKNIQYF.

The V gene is TRBV2, the J gene TRBJ2-2; a weak D match, TRBD2 (6 bases). Germline CDR1 and CDR2: SNHLY and FYNNEI. The CDR3 spans 13 residues. Trimming took off 7 bases at V and 3 bases at J, with 9 bases between the two ends. The CDR3 protein is CASTGDDTGELFF. CDR3 bases: TGTGCCAGCACGGGGGACGACACCGGGGAGCTGTTTTTT.

This chain connects TRBV4-3 to TRBJ1-1; 9 bases agree with TRBD1. The CDR3 extends over 17 amino acids. Trimming removed 0 bases from V and 3 bases from J; junction bases left unmatched: 8. From germline, CDR1 is LGHNA and CDR2 YSLEER. CDR3 bases: TGCGCCAGCAGCCAAGATTTGACAGGGGGTAGACACACTGAAGCTTTCTTT. Its protein product is CASSQDLTGGRHTEAFF.

This chain links TRBV7-4 with TRBJ1-1; the match to TRBD1 covers 11 bases. Germline lookup yields CDR1 SGHVT and CDR2 SQSDAQ. The CDR3 runs to 17 residues. The V segment lost 3 bases and the J segment 0 bases; nucleotides outside the gene matches: 6. The CDR3 region is CASSFGQGAVMNTEAFF. DNA for the CDR3: TGTGCCAGCAGCTTCGGACAGGGGGCAGTGATGAACACTGAAGCTTTCTTT.

This clone was observed a single time. This rearrangement joins TRBV10-2 to TRBJ1-1; D not certain. This CDR3 has 14 residues. Trimming removed 2 bases from V and 2 bases from J, with 9 bases in between. CDR1 and CDR2 (germline): WSHSY, SAAADI. This CDR3 is CASSERTGNTEAFF. The DNA of the CDR3 is TGCGCCAGCAGTGAGAGAACGGGAAACACTGAAGCTTTCTTT.

The chain employs TRBV6-5 and TRBJ1-2; D gene unclear. Germline values: CDR1 MNHEY, CDR2 SVGAGI. The length of the CDR3 is 13 residues. The ends were cut back, 5 bases at V and 2 bases at J, with 9 bases in the middle. CDR3 protein: CASSQHPNYGYTF. DNA for the CDR3: TGTGCCAGCAGTCAACATCCAAACTATGGCTACACCTTC.

The gene calls are TRBV10-3 and TRBJ2-2, with a possible D match to TRBD2 (6 bases). The CDR3 consists of 18 residues. CDR1 ENHRY and CDR2 SYGVKD come from the germline V gene. V was pared by 5 bases and J by 7 bases, with 26 bases between. CDR3 sequence reads: CAISSTSRRGWRVGELFF. CDR3 sequence (DNA): TGTGCCATCAGTTCAACCTCTCGTAGAGGTTGGAGGGTCGGGGAGCTGTTTTTT.

This clone was recorded once. The V gene is TRBV29-1, the J gene TRBJ1-2, with TRBD1 identical over 7 bases. The junction had 5 bases not matched to a gene; V was cut back by 1 base and J by 6 bases. CDR3 size: 13 residues. Germline assignment: CDR1 SQVTM and CDR2 ANQGSEA. The CDR3 DNA follows: TGCAGCGTTGAAGGTACAGGGGAACATGGCTACACCTTC. Translated: CSVEGTGEHGYTF.

This chain links TRBV2 with TRBJ2-7; 8 bases agree with TRBD1. Germline V gene sequence: CDR1 SNHLY, CDR2 FYNNEI. The CDR3 covers 14 residues. V dropped 6 bases and J dropped 2; count of bases not matched to a gene: 6. The CDR3 region is CASRLDREAYEQYV. The CDR3 DNA is TGTGCCAGCAGGCTGGACAGGGAAGCCTACGAGCAGTACGTC.

This clone was counted only a few times. The chain carries TRBV5-4 and TRBJ2-3; D remains ambiguous. The CDR3 has 15 residues. V lost 0 bases and J 5 bases, leaving 13 bases between the germline ends. The V gene's germline CDR1 is SGHNT and CDR2 YYREEE (reference sequence). CDR3 sequence (DNA): TGTGCCAGCAGCTTGGCCCTGGCCCGCGGAGATACGCAGTATTTT. Translated, it gives CASSLALARGDTQYF.

The rearrangement uses TRBV6-5 and TRBJ2-7; 14 bases are shared with TRBD2. V shed 7 bases and J 5 bases; nucleotides not matched to a gene: 7. This CDR3 comprises 15 residues. Germline-derived CDR1 and CDR2 are MNHEY and SVGAGI. This chain's CDR3 is CASTRTSGGQNEQYF. The CDR3 bases are TGTGCCAGCACCCGGACTAGCGGGGGGCAGAACGAGCAGTACTTC.

The V gene is TRBV6-5, the J gene TRBJ2-7, with D possibly being TRBD1 (5 bases). Germline-derived CDR1 and CDR2 are MNHEY and SVGAGI. V gave up 6 bases and J gave up 3 bases, with 18 bases separating them. This CDR3 spans 15 amino acids. As DNA, the CDR3 is TGTGCCAGCAGCCGCTTTATTGAGGACATCTACGAGCAGTACTTC. This translates into CASSRFIEDIYEQYF.

The chain uses TRBV2 and TRBJ2-1, with TRBD2 identical over 8 bases. CDR1 is SNHLY, CDR2 FYNNEI, per germline. The J segment lost 4 bases and the V segment lost 3 bases, leaving 5 bases of the junction unmatched. The CDR3 covers 15 residues. This chain's CDR3 is CASSEGGGRYNEQFF. In DNA form, the CDR3 reads TGTGCCAGCAGTGAGGGCGGGGGGAGATACAATGAGCAGTTCTTC.

The chain links TRBV7-2 to TRBJ1-3; 7 nucleotides line up with TRBD1. V lost 5 bases to trimming and J lost 4 bases; unmatched junction nucleotides: 8. The CDR3 covers 15 residues. Germline V gene lookup returns CDR1 SGHTA and CDR2 FQGNSA. The CDR3 nucleotides read TGTGCCAGCAGCACCCAGACAGGGCAAGGAAACACCATATATTTT. Its protein is CASSTQTGQGNTIYF. Based on the CDR3 plus reference TRBV7-2 and TRBJ1-3, the full variable domain is GAGVSQSPSNKVTEKGKDVELRCDPISGHTALYWYRQSLGQGLEFLIYFQGNSAPDKSGLPSDRFSAERTGGSVSTLTIQRTQQEDSAVYLCASSTQTGQGNTIYFGEGSWLTVV.

The CDR3 coding sequence is TGTGCCAGCAGCCCCGACAGGGACACGCAGTATTTT. It codes for CASSPDRDTQYF. V is TRBV6-7 and J is TRBJ2-3; 7 nucleotides match TRBD1. TRBV6-7 is treated as an ORF (open reading frame) with a function not yet certain. J was trimmed by 9 bases and V by 6 bases; bases with no gene match: 6. This CDR3 spans 12 amino acids.

The chain uses TRBV11-3 and TRBJ2-3, with D perhaps matching TRBD2 (6 bases). Germline CDR1 SGHNT, CDR2 YENEEA. V dropped 0 bases and J dropped 4 bases, with 8 bases sitting between them. The CDR3 runs 14 residues. CDR3 DNA sequence: TGTGCCAGCAGCTTAGACGGGGGTGCAGATACGCAGTATTTT. This gives the protein CASSLDGGADTQYF.

This sequence joins TRBV6-1 and TRBJ1-5; D remains unclear. The CDR3 is 16 residues long. The V end was cut by 3 bases, the J end by 0 bases, with 12 bases between. Germline-derived CDR1 and CDR2 are MNHNS and SASEGT. The CDR3 DNA is TGTGCCAGCAGTGACCCGCGCGGGAGTAGCAATCAGCCCCAGCATTTT. Amino acid sequence: CASSDPRGSSNQPQHF.

The rearrangement joins TRBV30 to TRBJ2-3; the match to TRBD2 covers 9 bases. Germline lookup yields CDR1 GTSNPN and CDR2 SVGIG (reference sequence). The CDR3 has 15 residues. The CDR3 loop reads CAQGRGGRVTDTQYF. Here the CDR3 DNA reads TGTGCTCAAGGGCGGGGGGGGCGGGTCACAGATACGCAGTATTTT.

The rearrangement joins TRBV15 to TRBJ2-5; 8 bases agree with TRBD1. The DNA end is more similar to TRBJ2-7, so the J call may be wrong. This CDR3 comprises 15 residues. Germline V gene lookup returns CDR1 LNHNV and CDR2 YYDKDF (reference sequence). The CDR3 loop reads CATSRETGVSYEQYF. CDR3 bases: TGTGCCACCAGCAGAGAGACAGGGGTCTCCTACGAGCAGTACTTC.

V gene TRBV5-6 combines with J gene TRBJ2-5; D perhaps matches TRBD2 (5 bases). CDR1 and CDR2 (germline): SGHDT, YYEEEE. This CDR3 has 15 amino acids. V was pared by 4 bases and J by 1 base, with 14 bases between. As DNA, the CDR3 is TGTGCCAGCAGCGGGCGCATGGGGAGCCAAGAGACCCAGTACTTC. It is translated as CASSGRMGSQETQYF.

This clone was counted only a few times. As DNA, the CDR3 is TGTTGCACAGGGTCCTACAATGAGCAGTTCTTC. Its translation: CCTGSYNEQFF. The chain joins TRBV30 to TRBJ2-1; TRBD1 is a possible D gene (6 bases). Germline V gives CDR1 GTSNPN, CDR2 SVGIG (reference sequence). CDR3 size: 11 residues.

The rearrangement links TRBV2 to TRBJ1-6; the D gene is possibly TRBD1 (6 bases). CDR3 length: 13 residues. Between the trimmed V and J ends, which lost 4 bases and 11 bases, there was a span of 12 bases. Germline values: CDR1 SNHLY, CDR2 FYNNEI. Here the CDR3 DNA reads TGTGCCAGCAGTGCCACAGGGCGGCCACCCCTCCACTTT. Translation: CASSATGRPPLHF.

This clone was seen just once. The V call is TRBV6-4, the J call TRBJ1-1; a possible D gene is TRBD1 (6 bases). V gave up 0 bases and J gave up 8 bases, with 10 bases separating them. Germline V gene data show CDR1 as MRHNA and CDR2 as SNTAGT. The CDR3 covers 13 residues. CDR3 sequence (DNA): TGTGCCAGCAGTGACTCGTGGGGACAAGAAGCTTTCTTT. This codes for CASSDSWGQEAFF.

CDR3 residues: CASRTGQAPYEQYV. The CDR3 DNA reads TGTGCCAGCAGGACGGGACAGGCCCCCTACGAGCAGTACGTC. This rearrangement joins TRBV6-5 to TRBJ2-7; 8 bases are a match to TRBD1. Per germline, CDR1 MNHEY and CDR2 SVGAGI. V dropped 6 bases and J dropped 2; count of bases not matched to a gene: 6. The CDR3 contains 14 residues.

V and J are TRBV25-1 and TRBJ2-2; 11 bases line up with TRBD1. The CDR3 length is 15 residues. V was pared by 7 bases and J by 3 bases, with 4 bases of the junction left unmatched. Germline CDR1 MGHDK, CDR2 SYGVNS. For the CDR3, the DNA is TGTGCCAGCACTCAGGGACAGGGGGACACCGGGGAGCTGTTTTTT. Translation gives CASTQGQGDTGELFF.

This clone was recorded a few times. V gene TRBV29-1 combines with J gene TRBJ1-4; 10 nucleotides match TRBD1. Germline CDR1 and CDR2: SQVTM and ANQGSEA. Trimming cost V 7 bases and J 4 bases; bases outside gene matches: 15. The CDR3 sequence is 17 residues long. The CDR3 protein is CSATTPGQGRDNEKLFF. CDR3 in DNA: TGCAGCGCCACTACTCCGGGACAGGGGCGGGATAATGAAAAACTGTTTTTT. The entire variable domain, with the rest obtained from reference TRBV29-1 and TRBJ1-4, is as follows: SAVISQKPSRDICQRGTSLTIQCQVDSQVTMMFWYRQQPGQSLTLIATANQGSEATYESGFVIDKFPISRPNLTFSTLTVSNMSPEDSSIYLCSATTPGQGRDNEKLFFGSGTQLSVL.

The chain has TRBV5-1 and TRBJ2-5; TRBD2 matches 9 bases. The V and J ends lost 0 bases and 4 bases, in that order; junction bases with no gene match: 4. Germline-derived CDR1 and CDR2 are SGHRS and YFSETQ. The CDR3 totals 15 residues. CDR3 in amino acids: CASSLALAGSETQYF. The DNA of the CDR3 is TGCGCCAGCAGCTTGGCCCTAGCGGGGTCAGAGACCCAGTACTTC.

This clone has more than one count but fewer than ten. V is TRBV29-1 and J is TRBJ2-7; D is undetermined. V lost 1 base to trimming and J lost 3 bases, with 7 bases between them. Per germline, CDR1 SQVTM and CDR2 ANQGSEA. CDR3 length: 12 residues. The CDR3 region is CSVEGPSYEQYF. DNA of the CDR3: TGCAGCGTTGAAGGACCTAGCTACGAGCAGTACTTC.